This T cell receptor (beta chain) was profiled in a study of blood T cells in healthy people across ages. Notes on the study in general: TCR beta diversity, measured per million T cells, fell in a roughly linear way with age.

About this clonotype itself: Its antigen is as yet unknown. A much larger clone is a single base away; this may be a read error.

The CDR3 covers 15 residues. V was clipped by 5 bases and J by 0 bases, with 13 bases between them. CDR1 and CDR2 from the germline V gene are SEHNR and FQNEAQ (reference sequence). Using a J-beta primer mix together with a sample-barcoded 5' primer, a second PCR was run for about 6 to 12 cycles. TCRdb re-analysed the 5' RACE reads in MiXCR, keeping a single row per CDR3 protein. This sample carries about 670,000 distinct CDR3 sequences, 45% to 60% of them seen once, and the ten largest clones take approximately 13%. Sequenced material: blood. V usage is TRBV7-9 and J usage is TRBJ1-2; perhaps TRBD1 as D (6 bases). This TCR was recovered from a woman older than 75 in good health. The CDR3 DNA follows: TGTGCCAGCAGCCTTGTGAGGACAGCTAACTATGGCTACACCTTC. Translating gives CASSLVRTANYGYTF.